The clone carrying this TCR beta chain was observed once. Its antigen is not known. CDR1 and CDR2 (germline): KGHDR, SFDVKD. The CDR3 runs 14 residues. Trimming shortened V by 4 bases and J by 3 bases, and 8 bases separated the two germline ends. The libraries were made with immunoSEQ v3. TCRdb's copy holds only in-frame clones and misses some; the assay was immunoSEQ multiplex PCR. The data contain about 59,000 clones, 75% to 90% of them singletons. The data derive from a study of TIL therapy for anti-PD-1-resistant metastatic lung cancer. In the study overall: Patients then received nivolumab; progressors got lymphodepletion, TIL and IL-2.

Whole-study results and caveats: After infusion, TIL clonotypes partly replaced peripheral T cells and declined over months. Patients were highly selected, enriched for treatment-naive, never-smoker and oncogene-addicted cases.

Time point here: pre-treatment sample, taken before nivolumab and TIL therapy. The sample was blood, taken at baseline. This chain links TRBV24-1 with TRBJ2-2; the D is unclear. The origin of this receptor is a person aged 25 to 85 with non-small cell lung cancer. The CDR3 reads CATSDGPYTGELFF. Written as DNA, the CDR3 is TGTGCCACCAGTGACGGGCCCTACACCGGGGAGCTGTTTTTT.